These 17 T cell receptor beta chains were all obtained from the same sample, sequenced in a study of CD8 T cells in ankylosing spondylitis. TCRdb recomputed calls from the 5' RACE reads with MiXCR, one row per CDR3 protein. This table holds 300,000 to 350,000 distinct CDR3 sequences, about 14% found once. Sequenced input: blood, either unsorted or a sorted T cell fraction (not recorded which). These receptors originate from a male donor with ankylosing spondylitis or in good health (not recorded which).

The chain carries TRBV7-9 and TRBJ1-2, with no clear D. Trimming cost V 3 bases and J 5 bases, with 19 bases left between them. The CDR3 covers 16 residues. Germline V lookup: CDR1 SEHNR, CDR2 FQNEAQ (reference sequence). The CDR3: CASSLGGRPPLYGYTF. The CDR3 nucleotides are TGTGCCAGCAGCTTGGGCGGCAGACCCCCTCTTTATGGCTACACCTTC.

The CDR3 DNA follows: TGTGCCAGCAGTTATGACAGGGACAGACCCTACGAGCAGTACTTC. Residues: CASSYDRDRPYEQYF. The V and J genes are TRBV27 and TRBJ2-7; TRBD1 aligns across 7 bases. CDR3 length: 15 residues. V gave up 4 bases and J gave up 2 bases; unmatched junction bases: 8. Germline CDR1 and CDR2: MNHEY and SMNVEV (reference sequence).

This clonotype was observed a few times. The V gene is TRBV6-2 or TRBV6-3, the J gene TRBJ2-5; D gene ambiguous. Germline CDR1 is MNHEY and CDR2 is SVGEGT. The germline V and J ends were trimmed by 6 bases and 5 bases, with 13 bases remaining between them. The CDR3 extends over 13 amino acids. As DNA, the CDR3 is TGTGCCAGCAGCCCCGACCCAAGGGAGACCCAGTACTTC. Its translation: CASSPDPRETQYF.

The chain has TRBV5-5 and TRBJ2-1; 7 bases align to TRBD2. The J segment lost 8 bases and the V segment lost 4 bases, leaving 18 bases of the junction unmatched. The CDR3 loop spans 17 amino acids. Germline V gives CDR1 SGHKS, CDR2 YYEKEE (reference sequence). The CDR3 DNA is TGTGCCAGCAGCCCTCGGGTGGTCAGGACTAGTGGCGATGAGCAGTTCTTC. Translating it yields CASSPRVVRTSGDEQFF.

This clonotype was recorded a few times. This chain links TRBV9 with TRBJ1-1; 7 bases line up with TRBD1. V lost 3 bases to trimming and J lost 4 bases; unmatched junction nucleotides: 6. This CDR3 is 14 amino acids long. The germline V gene has CDR1 SGDLS and CDR2 YYNGEE. CDR3 coding DNA: TGTGCCAGCAGCGCGACAGGGTTAGGCACTGAAGCTTTCTTT. This codes for CASSATGLGTEAFF. Looking up the rest from reference TRBV9 and TRBJ1-1 gives the full variable domain: DSGVTQTPKHLITATGQRVTLRCSPRSGDLSVYWYQQSLDQGLQFLIQYYNGEERAKGNILERFSAQQFPDLHSELNLSSLELGDSALYFCASSATGLGTEAFFGQGTRLTVV.

The chain is built from TRBV20-1 and TRBJ2-2; D is tentatively TRBD1 or TRBD2 (6 bases each). Looked up from germline, CDR1 is DFQATT and CDR2 is SNEGSKA (reference sequence). Trimming removed 6 bases at V and 4 bases at J, with 18 bases between. The CDR3 loop spans 15 amino acids. The CDR3: CSASRGGLGTGELFF. The CDR3 nucleotides read TGCAGTGCGTCCCGAGGGGGGTTGGGCACCGGGGAGCTGTTTTTT.

Here the CDR3 reads CASSFFMNTEAFF. In DNA form, the CDR3 reads TGTGCCAGCAGCTTTTTCATGAACACTGAAGCTTTCTTT. V gene TRBV6-2 or TRBV6-3 combines with J gene TRBJ1-1; no clear D gene. Trimming removed 6 bases from V and 0 bases from J, with 8 bases in between. This CDR3 region has 13 residues. Germline-derived CDR1 and CDR2 are MNHEY and SVGEGT.

There are many counts of this clonotype. The chain couples TRBV10-3 to TRBJ1-4; maybe TRBD1 (5 bases). Germline-derived CDR1 and CDR2 are ENHRY and SYGVKD. The CDR3 spans 13 residues. Trimming cost V 8 bases and J 5 bases, with 12 bases left between them. CDR3 amino acids: CAIGAEENEKLFF. The CDR3 DNA reads TGTGCCATCGGGGCAGAAGAAAATGAAAAACTGTTTTTT.

J is TRBJ2-1 and V is TRBV2; 7 positions match TRBD2. The V gene end was trimmed by 5 bases and the J gene end by 4 bases; junction bases not matched to a gene: 14. This CDR3 is built from 17 residues. CDR1 is SNHLY and CDR2 is FYNNEI in the germline V gene. Here the CDR3 reads CASSTRLGRGIYNEQFF. The CDR3 DNA reads as TGTGCCAGCAGTACCCGCCTGGGGCGGGGGATTTACAATGAGCAGTTCTTC.

Only a few counts were recorded for this clonotype. The chain recombines TRBV5-4 with TRBJ2-2; D is ambiguous. The CDR3 contains 16 residues. Deletions cut 2 bases from V and 0 bases from J, with 11 bases between. In germline, CDR1 is SGHNT, CDR2 YYREEE (reference sequence). The CDR3 DNA sequence: TGTGCCAGCAGCTTAAACTCAGGATCGAACACCGGGGAGCTGTTTTTT. Translation gives CASSLNSGSNTGELFF.

The chain couples TRBV7-9 to TRBJ2-3; maybe TRBD2 (6 bases). The CDR3 contains 15 residues. V gave up 0 bases and J gave up 4 bases, with 11 bases separating them. Germline CDR1 and CDR2: SEHNR and FQNEAQ (reference sequence). The CDR3 DNA reads TGTGCCAGCAGCTTAGCAACGGGAGCGCCAGATACGCAGTATTTT. Its translation is CASSLATGAPDTQYF.

This clonotype turned up a few times. The chain links TRBV7-8 to TRBJ2-1; tentatively, D is TRBD1 (6 bases). From germline, CDR1 is SGHVS and CDR2 FQNEAQ. CDR3 length: 12 amino acids. Trimming pared 8 bases from V and 8 bases from J, leaving 13 bases between. The CDR3: CASFGGRDEQFF. The CDR3 nucleotides read TGTGCCAGCTTTGGGGGCAGGGATGAGCAGTTCTTC.

This clonotype came up a few times. This chain uses TRBV10-3 with TRBJ1-1; 7 positions match TRBD1. The CDR3 sequence is 15 residues long. J was trimmed by 8 bases and V by 3 bases; bases with no gene match: 12. CDR1 and CDR2 (germline): ENHRY, SYGVKD. CDR3 loop: CAISDPATGTDEAFF. In DNA, the CDR3 is TGTGCCATCAGTGACCCAGCCACTGGGACAGACGAAGCTTTCTTT.

This clonotype has a handful of counts. The rearrangement joins TRBV3-1 to TRBJ1-1; possible D gene TRBD1, 6 bases. V lost 3 bases and J lost 1, with 9 bases in between. The CDR3 contains 14 residues. Germline lookup yields CDR1 LGHDT and CDR2 YNNKEL (reference sequence). CDR3 DNA: TGTGCCAGCAGCCACGGACAGAAGAACACTGAAGCTTTCTTT. Translated, it gives CASSHGQKNTEAFF. Complete variable domain (other parts from reference TRBV3-1 and TRBJ1-1): DTAVSQTPKYLVTQMGNDKSIKCEQNLGHDTMYWYKQDSKKFLKIMFSYNNKELIINETVPNRFSPKSPDKAHLNLHINSLELGDSAVYFCASSHGQKNTEAFFGQGTRLTVV.

V usage is TRBV19 and J usage is TRBJ1-2; a weak D match, TRBD1 (5 bases). The CDR3 loop spans 13 amino acids. Germline V CDR1 and CDR2: LNHDA, SQIVND (reference sequence). The germline V and J ends were trimmed by 6 bases and 2 bases, with 10 bases remaining between them. The CDR3 spells CASRVRGNYGYTF. In DNA form, the CDR3 reads TGTGCCAGTAGGGTCCGGGGGAACTATGGCTACACCTTC.

J is TRBJ2-1 and V is TRBV12-3 or TRBV12-4; 8 bases are shared with TRBD2. CDR3 length: 16 residues. Germline trimming cut 1 base from V and 0 bases from J; bases unmatched to any gene: 2. CDR3 region: CASSLGLASSYNEQFF. The CDR3 coding sequence is TGTGCCAGCAGTTTAGGACTAGCGTCCTCCTACAATGAGCAGTTCTTC.

This clonotype was picked up a small number of times. The chain is built from TRBV3-1 and TRBJ2-5, with D tentatively TRBD2 (5 bases). The CDR3 contains 14 residues. V shed 6 bases and J shed 1 base, with 12 bases lying between them. Per germline, CDR1 LGHDT and CDR2 YNNKEL (reference sequence). The CDR3 loop is CASRLPGSQETQYF. DNA for the CDR3: TGTGCCAGCAGACTACCGGGAAGCCAAGAGACCCAGTACTTC.